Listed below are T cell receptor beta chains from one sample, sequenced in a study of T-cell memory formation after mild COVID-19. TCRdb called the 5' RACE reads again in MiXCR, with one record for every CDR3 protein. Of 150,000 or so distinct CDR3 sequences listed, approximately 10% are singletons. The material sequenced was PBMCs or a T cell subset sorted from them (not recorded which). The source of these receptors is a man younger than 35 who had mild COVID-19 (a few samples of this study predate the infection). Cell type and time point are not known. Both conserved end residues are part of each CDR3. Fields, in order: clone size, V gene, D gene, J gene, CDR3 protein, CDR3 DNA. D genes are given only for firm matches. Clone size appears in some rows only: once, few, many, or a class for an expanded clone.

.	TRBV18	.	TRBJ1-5	CASSPVPIGNQPQHF	TGTGCCAGCTCACCTGTACCTATTGGCAATCAGCCCCAGCATTTT
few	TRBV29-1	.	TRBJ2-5	CSVGGLETQYF	TGCAGCGTCGGGGGTTTGGAGACCCAGTACTTC
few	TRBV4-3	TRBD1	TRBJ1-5	CASSQSPGQGVGQPQHF	TGCGCCAGCAGCCAATCTCCGGGACAGGGCGTAGGTCAGCCCCAGCATTTT
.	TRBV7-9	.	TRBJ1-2	CASSTETPYGYTF	TGTGCCAGCAGCACGGAGACTCCCTATGGCTACACCTTC
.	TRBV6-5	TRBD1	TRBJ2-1	CASRPGQGNNEQFF	TGTGCCAGCAGGCCGGGACAGGGAAACAATGAGCAGTTCTTC
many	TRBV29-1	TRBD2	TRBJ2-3	CSVARTSGGADTQYF	TGCAGCGTCGCCCGGACTAGCGGGGGGGCAGATACGCAGTATTTT
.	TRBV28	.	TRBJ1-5	CASSPPRGSVKFQPQHF	TGTGCCAGCAGTCCCCCTAGGGGGTCCGTAAAGTTTCAGCCCCAGCATTTT
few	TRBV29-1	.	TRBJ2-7	CSVGVGTYEQYF	TGCAGCGTTGGGGTCGGGACCTACGAGCAGTACTTC
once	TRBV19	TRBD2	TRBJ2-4	CASNDRGGPGDIQYF	TGTGCCAGTAACGATCGGGGGGGCCCGGGGGACATTCAGTACTTC
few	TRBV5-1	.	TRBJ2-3	CASSPPQTADTQYF	TGCGCCAGCAGCCCACCCCAAACGGCAGATACGCAGTATTTT
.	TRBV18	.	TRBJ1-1	CASSPSPALTEAFF	TGTGCCAGCTCACCATCCCCTGCCCTCACTGAAGCTTTCTTT
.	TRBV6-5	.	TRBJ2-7	CASSYSSGAPREQYF	TGTGCCAGCAGTTATTCATCAGGGGCCCCCCGCGAGCAGTACTTC
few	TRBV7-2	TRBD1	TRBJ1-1	CASSPTPGQPEAFF	TGTGCCAGCAGCCCTACTCCGGGACAGCCTGAAGCTTTCTTT
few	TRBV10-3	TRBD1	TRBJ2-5	CAITRDREARETQYF	TGTGCCATCACTAGGGACAGGGAGGCTCGAGAGACCCAGTACTTC
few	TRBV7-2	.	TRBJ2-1	CASSSTTLNEQFF	TGTGCCAGCAGCTCTACCACTCTCAATGAGCAGTTCTTC
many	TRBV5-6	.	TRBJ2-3	CASSLLWGAEYF	TGTGCCAGCAGCTTGCTGTGGGGGGCCGAGTATTTT
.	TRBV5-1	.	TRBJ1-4	CASSDLSTNEKLFF	TGCGCCAGCAGCGACCTATCAACTAATGAAAAACTGTTTTTT
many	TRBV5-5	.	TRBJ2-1	CASGRNEQFF	TGTGCCTCGGGCAGGAATGAGCAGTTCTTC
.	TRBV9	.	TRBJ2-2	CASSVAGTPGELFF	TGTGCCAGCAGCGTAGCCGGGACCCCGGGGGAGCTGTTTTTT
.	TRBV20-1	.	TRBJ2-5	CSANRGGEETQYF	TGCAGTGCAAACAGGGGAGGGGAAGAGACCCAGTACTTC
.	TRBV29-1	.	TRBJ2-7	CSAGVGNEQYF	TGCAGCGCTGGGGTGGGGAACGAGCAGTACTTC
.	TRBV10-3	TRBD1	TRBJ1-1	CAISNGRQGNTEAFF	TGTGCCATCAGTAACGGGAGACAGGGGAACACTGAAGCTTTCTTT
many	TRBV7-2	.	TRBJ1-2	CASSLGLSPSSWGYTF	TGTGCCAGCAGCTTAGGTCTCAGTCCGTCTTCATGGGGCTACACCTTC
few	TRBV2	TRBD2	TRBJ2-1	CASSPWTSGAGEQFF	TGTGCCAGCAGTCCTTGGACTAGCGGGGCCGGTGAGCAGTTCTTC
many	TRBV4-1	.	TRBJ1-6	CASSHGSSYNSPLHF	TGCGCCAGCAGCCACGGGAGCTCCTATAATTCACCCCTCCACTTT
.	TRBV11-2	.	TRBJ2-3	CASTSGAATDTQYF	TGTGCCAGCACCTCGGGTGCTGCCACAGATACGCAGTATTTT
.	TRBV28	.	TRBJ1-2	CASSPWASSNYGYTF	TGTGCCAGCAGCCCATGGGCCTCGTCCAACTATGGCTACACCTTC
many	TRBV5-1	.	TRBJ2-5	CASSLGVQETQYF	TGCGCCAGCAGCCTTGGGGTCCAAGAGACCCAGTACTTC
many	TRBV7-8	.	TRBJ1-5	CASSLDRGNQPQHF	TGTGCCAGCAGCTTAGATCGGGGCAATCAGCCCCAGCATTTT
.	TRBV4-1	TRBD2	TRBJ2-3	CASSQARLAGDRTDTQYF	TGCGCCAGCAGCCAAGCCCGACTAGCGGGGGACCGCACAGATACGCAGTATTTT
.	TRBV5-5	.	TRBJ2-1	CASSIWDIRDEQFF	TGTGCCAGCAGCATCTGGGACATCCGGGATGAGCAGTTCTTC
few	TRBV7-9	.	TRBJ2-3	CASRVQSTSTDTQYF	TGTGCCAGCAGGGTACAGAGCACTAGCACAGATACGCAGTATTTT
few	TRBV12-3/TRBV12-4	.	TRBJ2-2	CASRRRREPNTGELFF	TGTGCCAGCAGACGCCGCAGGGAGCCAAACACCGGGGAGCTGTTTTTT
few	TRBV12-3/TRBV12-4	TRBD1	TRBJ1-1	CASSLAGTENTEAFF	TGTGCCAGCAGTTTAGCGGGGACAGAGAACACTGAAGCTTTCTTT
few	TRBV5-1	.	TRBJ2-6	CASSLAGVSGANVLTF	TGCGCCAGCAGCTTGGCCGGAGTGTCTGGGGCCAACGTCCTGACTTTC